This T cell receptor (beta chain) was obtained from a study of blood T cell repertoires in COVID-19. On the study more broadly: From T cells, B-cell-depleted T cells, or PBMCs came the material, which was cDNA or gDNA.

This clone occurred once. Per the original data handling: Amplified reference gene primers provided the basis for estimating nucleated cell counts. The assay was immunoSEQ multiplex PCR, and TCRdb's table has in-frame clones only and misses some. That table gives V, J and clone size, and the DNA gave D and trimming. The sample holds 99,000 or so clones, 87% seen once. Trimming shortened V by 0 bases and J by 6 bases, and 12 bases separated the two germline ends. CDR1 is LGHNA, CDR2 YNFKEQ, per germline. CDR3 size: 14 residues. The chain couples TRBV4-2 to TRBJ2-7, with D perhaps matching TRBD2 (6 bases). The sequencing sample was made of peripheral blood. This sequence was found in a man aged 45-60 years with acute or convalescent COVID-19. As DNA, the CDR3 is TGTGCCAGCAGCCAAGATTATTCCGGGGGCGAGCAGTACTTC. It encodes CASSQDYSGGEQYF.